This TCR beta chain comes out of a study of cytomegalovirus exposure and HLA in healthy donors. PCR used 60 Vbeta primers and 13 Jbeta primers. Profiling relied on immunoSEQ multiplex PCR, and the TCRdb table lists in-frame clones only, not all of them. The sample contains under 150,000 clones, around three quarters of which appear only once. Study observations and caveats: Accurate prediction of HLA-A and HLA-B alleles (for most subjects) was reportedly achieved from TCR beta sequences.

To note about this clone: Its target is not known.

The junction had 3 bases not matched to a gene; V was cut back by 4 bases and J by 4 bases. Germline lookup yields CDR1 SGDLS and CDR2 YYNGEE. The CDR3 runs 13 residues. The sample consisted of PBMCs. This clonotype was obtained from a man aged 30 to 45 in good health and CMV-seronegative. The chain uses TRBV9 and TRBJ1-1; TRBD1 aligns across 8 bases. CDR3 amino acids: CASSKTGGTEAFF. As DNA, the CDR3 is TGTGCCAGCAGCAAAACAGGGGGCACTGAAGCTTTCTTT.